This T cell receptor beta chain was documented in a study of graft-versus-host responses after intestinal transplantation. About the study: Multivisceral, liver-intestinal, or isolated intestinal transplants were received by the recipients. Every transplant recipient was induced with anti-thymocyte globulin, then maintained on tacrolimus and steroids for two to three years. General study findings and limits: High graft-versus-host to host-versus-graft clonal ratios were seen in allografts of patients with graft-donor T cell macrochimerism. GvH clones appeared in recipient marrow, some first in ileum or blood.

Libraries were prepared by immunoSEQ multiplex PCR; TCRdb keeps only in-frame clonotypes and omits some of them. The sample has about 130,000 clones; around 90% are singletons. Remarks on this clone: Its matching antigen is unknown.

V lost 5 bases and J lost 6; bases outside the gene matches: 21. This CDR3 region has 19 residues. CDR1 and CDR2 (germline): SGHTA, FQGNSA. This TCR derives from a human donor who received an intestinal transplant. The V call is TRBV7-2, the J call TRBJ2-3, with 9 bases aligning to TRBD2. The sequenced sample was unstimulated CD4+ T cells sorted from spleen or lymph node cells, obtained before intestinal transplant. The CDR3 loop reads CASSQSPPFSGSRVDTQYF. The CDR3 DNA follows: TGTGCCAGCAGCCAATCACCTCCATTTAGCGGGAGCCGGGTGGATACGCAGTATTTT. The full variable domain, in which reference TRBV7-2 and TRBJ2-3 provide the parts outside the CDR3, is GAGVSQSPSNKVTEKGKDVELRCDPISGHTALYWYRQSLGQGLEFLIYFQGNSAPDKSGLPSDRFSAERTGGSVSTLTIQRTQQEDSAVYLCASSQSPPFSGSRVDTQYFGPGTRLTVL.